This TCR beta chain stems from a study of neurological immune-mediated disorders. TCRdb re-derived calls from the 5' RACE reads in MiXCR, one entry per CDR3 protein. This table holds about 25,000 distinct CDR3 sequences, about 3% found once. Germline V lookup: CDR1 LGHNA, CDR2 YNFKEQ. Trimming took off 0 bases at V and 5 bases at J, with 14 bases between the two ends. This CDR3 contains 15 residues. Ten or more counts support this clonotype. The chain uses TRBV4-2 and TRBJ2-7; D possibly corresponds to TRBD1 (5 bases). The sequencing sample was made of PBMCs. The clonotype comes from a woman in her thirties with multiple sclerosis. The CDR3 is CASSQESNPGHEQYF. The CDR3, as DNA: TGTGCCAGCAGCCAAGAAAGTAACCCAGGGCACGAGCAGTACTTC.